A single sample gave rise to the 10 T cell receptor beta chains below, sequenced in a study of molecular identifiers for immune sequencing clone quantification. TCRdb reprocessed the PCR reads via MiXCR and lists one record per CDR3 protein. The sample gives just under 650,000 distinct CDR3 sequences, just under 20% of which show up once; 0.75% to 0.95% is in the top ten. The sequenced sample consisted of naive CD8+ T cells from blood, with Jurkat cell RNA spiked in. Subset indicated: FACS-sorted CD8+CD4-CCR7+CD45RA+ naive T cells. Source of these receptors: a human donor in good health. Some libraries in this study had Jurkat cell RNA spiked in.

This clonotype appeared many times. The chain joins TRBV7-2 to TRBJ1-2; D might be TRBD1 (5 bases). The germline gives CDR1 SGHTA, CDR2 FQGNSA. V was pared by 5 bases and J by 5 bases, with 12 bases between. This CDR3 has 13 amino acids. The CDR3 coding sequence is TGTGCCAGCAGCCTAGACAGATGGTATGGCTACACCTTC. This sequence encodes CASSLDRWYGYTF.

V and J are TRBV27 and TRBJ1-1, with 8 bases lining up with TRBD1. Germline loops: CDR1 MNHEY, CDR2 SMNVEV (reference sequence). V dropped 2 bases and J dropped 4; count of bases not matched to a gene: 6. The CDR3 has 15 amino acids. The CDR3 reads CASSLTPTGGTEAFF. For the CDR3, the DNA is TGTGCCAGCAGTTTAACTCCTACAGGGGGCACTGAAGCTTTCTTT.

Points on this clonotype: Lacking the conserved final phenylalanine or tryptophan, this CDR3 likely reflects a read error. The chain carries TRBV20-1 and TRBJ2-7, with TRBD1 identical over 12 bases. Germline CDR1 is DFQATT and CDR2 is SNEGSKA (reference sequence). This CDR3 spans 15 amino acids. Trimming at V came to 6 bases and at J to 4 bases, leaving 10 bases not matched to a gene. The CDR3 spells CSARTGTGGGYEQYS. In DNA, the CDR3 is TGCAGTGCGCGAACCGGGACAGGGGGCGGGTACGAGCAGTACTCC.

This clonotype has at least ten counts. The V and J genes are TRBV7-6 and TRBJ1-4; 7 bases fit TRBD1. Germline V gene lookup returns CDR1 SGHVS and CDR2 FNYEAQ. J gave up 4 bases and V 7 bases, and 9 bases lay outside the gene matches. The CDR3 has 15 residues. CDR3 DNA: TGTGCCAGCACCCTCGGGGGACAGCTTAATGAAAAACTGTTTTTT. Residues: CASTLGGQLNEKLFF.

This clonotype showed up many times. The chain couples TRBV20-1 to TRBJ1-1; 9 bases fit TRBD1. V lost 3 bases to trimming and J lost 1 base; unmatched junction nucleotides: 3. CDR3 length: 14 residues. In germline, CDR1 is DFQATT, CDR2 SNEGSKA (reference sequence). The CDR3 region has the DNA TGCAGTGCTAGCGGGACAGGGACGAACACTGAAGCTTTCTTT. It is translated as CSASGTGTNTEAFF.

Comment on this clonotype: A read error may be the cause here, since a much bigger clone is one base away. The CDR3 does not close with the conserved phenylalanine or tryptophan, likely indicating a read error. The rearrangement uses TRBV7-2 and TRBJ1-1; D may be TRBD1 (5 bases). The ends were cut back, 6 bases at V and 2 bases at J, with 10 bases in the middle. The CDR3 consists of 13 residues. Germline values: CDR1 SGHTA, CDR2 FQGNSA. CDR3 sequence (DNA): TGTGCCAGCAGGCTTACAGGAAACACTGAAGCTTTCCTT. Protein product: CASRLTGNTEAFL.

Concerning this clonotype itself: A clone one base away is much larger, so this may be a read error. Because it lacks the conserved phenylalanine or tryptophan at the end, this CDR3 is likely a read error. V gene TRBV7-9 combines with J gene TRBJ2-1; 7 bases agree with TRBD2. This CDR3 comprises 18 residues. Germline V gene lookup returns CDR1 SEHNR and CDR2 FQNEAQ (reference sequence). J was trimmed by 1 base and V by 0 bases; bases with no gene match: 9. This CDR3 reads CASSLAGGSLGSYNEQFL. CDR3 bases: TGTGCCAGCAGCTTAGCAGGCGGGAGTTTAGGGTCCTACAATGAGCAGTTCCTC.

The chain employs TRBV28 and TRBJ1-1; 8 bases match TRBD1. Unmatched junction bases numbered 5, after V lost 7 bases and J lost 4 bases. This CDR3 has 13 residues. Germline V lookup: CDR1 MDHEN, CDR2 SYDVKM. In DNA, the CDR3 is TGTGCCAGCATCGTCGACAGGGGCACTGAAGCTTTCTTT. Its translation is CASIVDRGTEAFF.

This clonotype was counted ten times or more. V and J are TRBV4-3 and TRBJ2-2; perhaps D is TRBD1 or TRBD2 (6 bases each). V shed 3 bases and J shed 2 bases, with 10 bases lying between them. The length of the CDR3 is 15 residues. The germline V gene has CDR1 LGHNA and CDR2 YSLEER. CDR3 amino acids: CASSHLGGNTGELFF. DNA for the CDR3: TGCGCCAGCAGCCATCTGGGGGGCAACACCGGGGAGCTGTTTTTT.

V gene TRBV30 combines with J gene TRBJ1-1; D uncertain. CDR1 is GTSNPN and CDR2 is SVGIG in the germline V gene (reference sequence). The CDR3 sequence is 13 residues long. Trimming stripped 0 bases from V and 0 bases from J, with 5 bases between. The CDR3 is CAWSVSMNTEAFF. The CDR3 region has the DNA TGTGCCTGGAGTGTCTCCATGAACACTGAAGCTTTCTTT.